The next 13 T cell receptor beta chains were all read from a single sample in a study of metastatic and nonmetastatic thyroid tumors. Thyroid surgery took place with no prior treatment in any patient. TCRdb re-called the PCR reads through MiXCR. The data contain 14,000 to 15,000 clones, 20% to 30% of them seen just once; the ten biggest clones take up 7.7%. Specimen: tumor tissue. These receptors were obtained from a female donor with papillary thyroid cancer or a benign thyroid nodule (not recorded which). Some clones in this sample may be carry-over from other donors' samples.

This clone was picked up many times. The chain joins TRBV11-1 to TRBJ2-5; D ambiguous. There are 15 residues in the CDR3. From germline, CDR1 is SGHAT and CDR2 FQDESV (reference sequence). Trimming left V 1 base short and J 1 base short, with 10 bases between. In DNA form, the CDR3 reads TGTGCCAGCAGCTTAGTTGGGTGGGTCCAAGAGACCCAGTACTTC. The encoded protein is CASSLVGWVQETQYF.

By proportion, this clone is medium-sized (0.01 to 0.1%). The CDR3 spells CASKVGGTDTQYF. CDR3 nucleotides: TGTGCCAGCAAGGTAGGGGGCACAGATACGCAGTATTTT. The rearrangement uses TRBV28 and TRBJ2-3; D is possibly TRBD1 (5 bases). Germline CDR1 reads MDHEN; CDR2 reads SYDVKM. The CDR3 runs to 13 residues. V shed 7 bases and J shed 1 base, with 9 bases lying between them.

This clone was seen many times. The chain is built from TRBV3-1 and TRBJ2-7; 11 nucleotides align to TRBD2. Germline V CDR1 and CDR2: LGHDT, YNNKEL (reference sequence). The CDR3 has 17 amino acids. Germline trimming cut 4 bases from V and 0 bases from J; bases unmatched to any gene: 8. CDR3 amino acids: CASSRNSLAGDSYEQYF. DNA for the CDR3: TGTGCCAGCAGCCGTAACTCACTAGCGGGAGACTCCTACGAGCAGTACTTC.

The chain is built from TRBV20-1 and TRBJ1-4; 7 positions match TRBD1. CDR3 length: 14 amino acids. CDR1 and CDR2 from the germline V gene are DFQATT and SNEGSKA (reference sequence). The V gene end was trimmed by 0 bases and the J gene end by 6 bases; junction bases not matched to a gene: 4. In DNA form, the CDR3 reads TGCAGTGCTAGAGATAACAGGGGCCATGAAAAACTGTTTTTT. It specifies CSARDNRGHEKLFF.

The chain combines TRBV28 with TRBJ1-6; no definite D call. Trimming took 8 bases from V and 4 from J, leaving 12 bases between them. The CDR3 is 14 residues long. From germline, CDR1 is MDHEN and CDR2 SYDVKM. The CDR3 DNA sequence: TGTGCCAGCCGTCTTGTGACTTATAATTCACCCCTCCACTTT. This sequence encodes CASRLVTYNSPLHF. The full variable domain, rest sourced from reference TRBV28 and TRBJ1-6, is DVKVTQSSRYLVKRTGEKVFLECVQDMDHENMFWYRQDPGLGLRLIYFSYDVKMKEKGDIPEGYSVSREKKERFSLILESASTNQTSMYLCASRLVTYNSPLHFGNGTRLTVT.

V usage is TRBV11-2 and J usage is TRBJ2-1, with TRBD1 as a possible D gene (5 bases). The CDR3 is made up of 15 amino acids. CDR1 and CDR2 (germline): SGHAT, FQNNGV. V was cut by 4 bases and J by 9 bases, with 19 bases left in between. The chain's CDR3 is CASSSGGASGIEQFF. The CDR3 region has the DNA TGTGCCAGCAGCTCAGGTGGGGCTTCTGGGATTGAGCAGTTCTTC.

This clone has just one count. The chain uses TRBV5-1 and TRBJ2-2; D remains ambiguous. Trimming took 6 bases from V and 0 from J, leaving 9 bases between them. The CDR3 length is 14 residues. The germline gives CDR1 SGHRS, CDR2 YFSETQ. The CDR3: CASKGSPNTGELFF. CDR3 DNA sequence: TGCGCCAGCAAGGGCAGCCCGAACACCGGGGAGCTGTTTTTT.

V is TRBV11-2 and J is TRBJ2-1, with 8 bases that match TRBD1. Germline V lookup: CDR1 SGHAT, CDR2 FQNNGV. The CDR3 spans 15 residues. V trimming: 1 base; J trimming: 7 bases; junction bases outside the gene matches: 6. CDR3 nucleotides: TGTGCCAGCAGCTTAGCCAGGGGGCCGTTGAATGAGCAGTTCTTC. This codes for CASSLARGPLNEQFF. The full variable domain, its missing parts supplied by reference TRBV11-2 and TRBJ2-1, is EAGVAQSPRYKIIEKRQSVAFWCNPISGHATLYWYQQILGQGPKLLIQFQNNGVVDDSQLPKDRFSAERLKGVDSTLKIQPAKLEDSAVYLCASSLARGPLNEQFFGPGTRLTVL.

The V call is TRBV11-3, the J call TRBJ2-7; no clear D. Looked up from germline, CDR1 is SGHNT and CDR2 is YENEEA. V gave up 5 bases and J gave up 3 bases, with 8 bases separating them. The CDR3 sequence is 12 residues long. The CDR3 is CASSKGRYEQYF. As DNA, the CDR3 is TGTGCCAGCAGCAAAGGACGCTACGAGCAGTACTTC. The full variable domain, with the rest looked up from reference TRBV11-3 and TRBJ2-7, is EAGVVQSPRYKIIEKKQPVAFWCNPISGHNTLYWYLQNLGQGPELLIRYENEEAVDDSQLPKDRFSAERLKGVDSTLKIQPAELGDSAVYLCASSKGRYEQYFGPGTRLTVT.

This clone has ten or more counts. This chain uses TRBV20-1 with TRBJ1-1, with D unclear. The CDR3 has 10 amino acids. V was shortened by 6 bases and J by 8 bases, with 10 bases between the two germline ends. Germline V gene sequence: CDR1 DFQATT, CDR2 SNEGSKA (reference sequence). CDR3 in amino acids: CSAGGYEAFF. The DNA for the CDR3 is TGCAGTGCGGGCGGTTACGAAGCTTTCTTT.

This clone counts as medium-sized. The rearrangement joins TRBV30 to TRBJ2-5, with D possibly being TRBD1 or TRBD2 (6 bases each). Germline V CDR1 and CDR2: GTSNPN, SVGIG (reference sequence). V dropped 0 bases and J dropped 5 bases, with 10 bases sitting between them. This CDR3 spans 13 amino acids. CDR3: CAWSVTGRETQYF. The DNA of the CDR3 is TGTGCCTGGAGTGTTACAGGGAGGGAGACCCAGTACTTC.

This clone was counted only a few times. J is TRBJ1-6 and V is TRBV27; D is perhaps TRBD1 (6 bases). CDR3 size: 15 residues. Trimming stripped 1 base from V and 5 bases from J, with 9 bases between. In germline, CDR1 is MNHEY, CDR2 SMNVEV (reference sequence). In DNA, the CDR3 is TGTGCCAGCAGTTTATTAGGACAGAATAATTCACCCCTCCACTTT. Its protein product is CASSLLGQNNSPLHF.

This clone showed up many times. The chain couples TRBV9 to TRBJ1-1; tentative D call: TRBD1 (6 bases). The V gene's germline CDR1 is SGDLS and CDR2 YYNGEE. Trimming left V 4 bases short and J 4 bases short, with 14 bases between. This CDR3 has 14 residues. CDR3 in DNA: TGTGCCAGCAGCTCTGAAGGGGGGGGCACTGAAGCTTTCTTT. It yields the protein CASSSEGGGTEAFF.